The T cell receptor beta chain under discussion was sequenced for a study of T-cell reconstitution after alpha-beta-depleted transplantation in children. Germline lookup yields CDR1 SGHTA and CDR2 FQGNSA. Trimming stripped 4 bases from V and 6 bases from J, with 15 bases between. This CDR3 spans 14 amino acids. Researchers prepared the TCRbeta library using unique molecular identifiers, the study reports. TCRdb reprocessed the PCR reads via MiXCR and lists one record per CDR3 protein. The table includes 600,000 or so distinct CDR3 sequences, 20% to 25% detected once. This sample comprised PBMCs, mostly from graft donor cells, obtained 360 days after TCRalphabeta/CD19-depleted stem cell transplant. The chain joins TRBV7-2 to TRBJ1-1; the D gene is possibly TRBD1 (5 bases). This TCR came from a boy in the first two years of life who had a stem cell transplant for acute myeloid leukemia, so the T cells may come from the graft donor. The CDR3 bases are TGTGCCAGCAGCTCCCGGAGTGGGGGATCTGAAGCTTTCTTT. Its protein product is CASSSRSGGSEAFF.